These T cell receptor beta chains were read from a single sample in a study of control samples from healthy donors and cancer patients. Generated by immunoSEQ multiplex PCR, the TCRdb table keeps only in-frame clones and is missing some. The sample records around 190,000 clones, around 90% being singletons. Sequencing input: blood. These receptors were obtained from a woman in her fifties or sixties in good health. CDR3s include the opening cysteine and the closing phenylalanine or tryptophan. A D gene is named only where the DNA matches it firmly. The size of a clone is reported for some rows only, either as once, few or many, or as a class for expanded clones.

TRBV12-3/TRBV12-4,-,-,TRBJ2-7,TGTGCCAGCAGTTTAGCTAACCTCTACGAGCAGTACTTC,CASSLANLYEQYF
TRBV5-1,-,TRBD1,TRBJ1-1,TGCGCCAGCAGCTTAGGACAGGCGAACACTGAAGCTTTCTTT,CASSLGQANTEAFF
TRBV2,-,-,TRBJ1-2,TGTGCCAGCAGTGTTGACGGTGCCTATGGCTACACCTTC,CASSVDGAYGYTF
TRBV2,once,-,TRBJ1-1,TGTGCCAGCAGAGGGGACCTGGGAAGGGCTTTCTTT,CASRGDLGRAFF
TRBV29-1,-,TRBD1,TRBJ1-2,TGCAGCGTTGCGGGACAGGCCTCCTATGGCTACACCTTC,CSVAGQASYGYTF
TRBV6-5,-,TRBD1,TRBJ2-2,TGTGCCAGCAGTTCGACAGGGTCGGTCACCGGGGAGCTGTTTTTT,CASSSTGSVTGELFF
TRBV29-1,-,-,TRBJ1-5,TGCAGCGTCCGGGGTGACCACAATCAGCCCCAGCATTTT,CSVRGDHNQPQHF
TRBV27,-,-,TRBJ1-5,TGTGCCAGCAGTTATACAGGGAACGCTCAGCCCCAGCATTTT,CASSYTGNAQPQHF
TRBV5-1,-,-,TRBJ1-2,TGCGCCAGCAGCTTGGAAGGGCCCAACTATGGCTACACCTTC,CASSLEGPNYGYTF
TRBV28,-,TRBD1,TRBJ1-4,TGTGCCAGCAGTGACCGGGACAGCACTAATGAAAAACTGTTTTTT,CASSDRDSTNEKLFF
TRBV29-1,-,TRBD1,TRBJ1-2,TGCAGCGTTGAACGGGTTACAGGGGGCTATGGCTACACCTTC,CSVERVTGGYGYTF
TRBV9,-,-,TRBJ2-7,TGTGCCAGCAGCGAGGGTCAGTGGGACTGGGAGCAGTACTTC,CASSEGQWDWEQYF
TRBV7-2,-,-,TRBJ1-6,TGTGCCAGCAGCTTAGAGCTGAATAATTCACCCCTCCACTTT,CASSLELNNSPLHF
TRBV15,-,-,TRBJ1-3,TGTGCCACCAGCAGAGATTCAGGGTTCCGTGGAAACACCATATATTTT,CATSRDSGFRGNTIYF
TRBV5-4,-,-,TRBJ1-5,TGTGCCAGCAGCTTTGCAGGAGGCAATCAGCCCCAGCATTTT,CASSFAGGNQPQHF
TRBV9,-,-,TRBJ1-5,TGTGCCAGCAGCCCAGGGGTGGGGGTTCGTCAGCCCCAGCATTTT,CASSPGVGVRQPQHF
TRBV24-1,-,TRBD1,TRBJ2-1,TGTGCCACCAGTGACCCTGGGACAGGGCGAGATTATGATGAGCAGTTCTTC,CATSDPGTGRDYDEQFF
TRBV10-1,-,-,TRBJ2-5,TGCGCCAGCAGTGAGGGTCGGCGCGGTCAAGAGACCCAGTACTTC,CASSEGRRGQETQYF
TRBV7-6,-,-,TRBJ2-7,TGTGCCAGCAGCTTAGTAACGGGCCCCTACCCTGGGGGGCCCTACGAGCAGTACTTC,CASSLVTGPYPGGPYEQYF
TRBV5-1,-,-,TRBJ1-1,TGCGCCAGCAGCGCGGGACAGAACACTGAAGCTTTCTTT,CASSAGQNTEAFF
TRBV11-1,-,-,TRBJ2-1,TGTGCCAGCAGCTCCCCGGTTAGCGTCGCCTACAATGAGCAGTTCTTC,CASSSPVSVAYNEQFF
TRBV7-9,-,-,TRBJ2-5,TGTGCCAGCAGACTGTCCGGGACAAAAAGGACGGAGACCCAGTACTTC,CASRLSGTKRTETQYF
TRBV7-3,-,-,TRBJ2-7,TGTGCCAGCGCGGGAACAGTCCACTCCTACGAGCAGTACTTC,CASAGTVHSYEQYF
TRBV4-3,once,TRBD1,TRBJ1-4,TGCGCCAGCAGCAGAACCGGGACAGATAATGAAAAACTGTTTTTT,CASSRTGTDNEKLFF
TRBV28,once,TRBD2,TRBJ2-7,TGTGCCAGCAGTTTAGCGGGAGCGGTGAGGGAGCAGTACTTC,CASSLAGAVREQYF
TRBV28,-,TRBD2,TRBJ2-2,TGTGCCAGCAGTGCCGCCGGGACTAGTCGCCGGGAGCTGTTTTTT,CASSAAGTSRRELFF
TRBV6-2/TRBV6-3,-,-,TRBJ2-2,TGTGCCAGCAGTTACGGAAATTTACTCGGGGAGCTGTTTTTT,CASSYGNLLGELFF
TRBV7-8,-,-,TRBJ2-3,TGTGCCAGCAGTTCGGGAAGGCCCCCTTTCACAGATACGCAGTATTTT,CASSSGRPPFTDTQYF
TRBV7-2,-,-,TRBJ1-5,TGTGCCAGCAGCGATAGACCTGTAACGGGCAATCAGCCCCAGCATTTT,CASSDRPVTGNQPQHF
TRBV9,-,-,TRBJ2-7,TGTGCCAGCAGCGTAGCTCTGAGTAGCGCCTACGAGCAGTACTTC,CASSVALSSAYEQYF
TRBV18,-,-,TRBJ2-5,TGTGCCAGCTCATCTACCCAAGAGACCCAGTACTTC,CASSSTQETQYF
TRBV6-5,-,TRBD1,TRBJ1-2,TGTGCCAGCAGTTCCGGGACAGGGATGACGGACACCTTC,CASSSGTGMTDTF
TRBV9,-,TRBD1,TRBJ1-1,TGTGCCAGCAGCGTAGTGGGACAGGCCGGTGACGAAGCTTTCTTT,CASSVVGQAGDEAFF
TRBV7-8,few,TRBD1,TRBJ1-1,TGTGCCAGCAGCGCCGGGACAGCCTATTATGAAGCTTTCTTT,CASSAGTAYYEAFF
TRBV6-4,-,-,TRBJ1-1,TGTGCCAGCAGTGCGGGGGCTGGGGGGAACACTGAAGCTTTCTTT,CASSAGAGGNTEAFF
TRBV5-6,-,TRBD1,TRBJ1-6,TGTGCCAGCAGCTTACAGGGGGCCACTAATAATTCACCCCTCCACTTT,CASSLQGATNNSPLHF
TRBV5-3,-,TRBD2,TRBJ2-1,TGTGCCAGAAGCTTTAGCGGGAGATCCTACAATGAGCAGTTCTTC,CARSFSGRSYNEQFF
TRBV3-1/TRBV3-2,-,TRBD1,TRBJ1-5,TGTGCCAGCAGCCCCTCGGACAGGGCTGGGCAGCCCCAGCATTTT,CASSPSDRAGQPQHF
TRBV7-2,-,-,TRBJ2-7,TGTGCCAGCTCGGGGCTCTACGAGCAGTACTTC,CASSGLYEQYF
TRBV24-1,-,-,TRBJ1-5,TGTGCCACCAGCAACGACCAGACACGGCAGCCCCAGCATTTT,CATSNDQTRQPQHF